This T cell receptor beta chain was identified during a study of metastatic and nonmetastatic thyroid tumors. Study summary: Where malignant and benign thyroid patients were concerned, repertoires were compared across blood and tumor or nodule tissue. The study's findings and limits: When malignant thyroid tumors were compared with benign nodules, TCR beta diversity was reportedly significantly higher in the malignant tumors. This held in both blood and tumor samples.

This clone is categorized as medium-sized. As yet, its antigen is unknown. No patient received treatment before thyroid surgery. Source study methods: CDR3 was compared across clinicopathological groups, and the resulting differences were used to build a distant-metastasis classifier for papillary thyroid cancer. TCRdb re-called the PCR reads through MiXCR. These V and J calls are TCRdb output, not the study's own analysis. This repertoire shows some 5,000 clones, around 32% found once; its top ten account for over 8%. Germline CDR1 WNHNN, CDR2 SYGVQD (reference sequence). The CDR3 extends over 15 amino acids. The V segment lost 0 bases and the J segment 5 bases; nucleotides outside the gene matches: 3.

The sequence came from a female donor with papillary thyroid cancer or a benign thyroid nodule (not recorded which). Some clones in this sample may be carry-over from other donors' samples. The chain is built from TRBV10-1 and TRBJ2-3, with 9 bases matching TRBD2. The sample was adjacent normal tissue. DNA of the CDR3: TGCGCCAGCAGTGAGTCGGGCGGGAGGGAAGATACGCAGTATTTT. Its translation is CASSESGGREDTQYF.